These 2 T cell receptor beta chains were sequenced from one sample in a study of OX40 agonist ivuxolimab in advanced cancers. Assay: immunoSEQ multiplex PCR; the TCRdb copy retains only in-frame clones and omits some. The profile covers about 150,000 clones, with 94% appearing a single time and about 0.31% taken by the ten largest. The sequencing used CD4+ or CD8+ T cells sorted from blood, collected in a trial of the OX40 agonist ivuxolimab. All receptors come from an adult with an advanced solid tumor such as melanoma, head and neck, liver or kidney cancer.

The chain carries TRBV11-3 and TRBJ1-1; 8 nucleotides agree with TRBD1. This CDR3 contains 15 residues. V lost 5 bases to trimming and J lost 4 bases; unmatched junction nucleotides: 9. CDR1 SGHNT and CDR2 YENEEA come from the germline V gene. CDR3 sequence reads: CASSPGQGTGTEAFF. The CDR3 coding sequence is TGTGCCAGCAGCCCTGGACAGGGCACAGGCACTGAAGCTTTCTTT.

The gene calls are TRBV4-2 and TRBJ2-7; 7 bases match TRBD2. J was trimmed by 6 bases and V by 0 bases; bases with no gene match: 8. The CDR3 is 15 residues long. Germline values: CDR1 LGHNA, CDR2 YNFKEQ. The CDR3 nucleotides are TGTGCCAGCAGCCAAGATCCCGGGAGGAGGGTCGAGCAGTACTTC. Translated, it gives CASSQDPGRRVEQYF.